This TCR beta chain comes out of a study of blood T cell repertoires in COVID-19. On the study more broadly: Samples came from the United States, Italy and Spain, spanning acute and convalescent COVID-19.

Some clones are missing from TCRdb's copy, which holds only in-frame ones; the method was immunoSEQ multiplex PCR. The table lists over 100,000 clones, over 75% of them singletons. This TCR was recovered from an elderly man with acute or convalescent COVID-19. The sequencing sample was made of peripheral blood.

The CDR3 loop reads CACVRTGWTEAFF. CDR3 nucleotide sequence: TGTGCCTGCGTTCGGACAGGGTGGACTGAAGCTTTCTTT. V is TRBV6-6 and J is TRBJ1-1, with 8 bases fitting TRBD1. The CDR3 extends over 13 amino acids. Germline loops: CDR1 MNHNY, CDR2 SVGAGI (reference sequence). Trimming cost V 11 bases and J 5 bases; bases outside gene matches: 10.